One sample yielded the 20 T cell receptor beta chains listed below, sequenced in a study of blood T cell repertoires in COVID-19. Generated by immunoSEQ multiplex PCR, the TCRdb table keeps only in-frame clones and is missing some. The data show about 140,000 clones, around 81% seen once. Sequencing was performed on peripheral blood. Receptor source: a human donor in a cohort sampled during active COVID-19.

CDR3 loop: CAGLIGTSGLETQYF. The CDR3 DNA sequence: TGTGCCGGCCTCATTGGGACTAGCGGGCTGGAGACCCAGTACTTC. The chain recombines TRBV19 with TRBJ2-5; 12 positions agree with TRBD2. CDR1 and CDR2 from the germline V gene are LNHDA and SQIVND (reference sequence). The CDR3 sequence is 15 residues long. J gave up 5 bases and V 11 bases, and 12 bases lay outside the gene matches.

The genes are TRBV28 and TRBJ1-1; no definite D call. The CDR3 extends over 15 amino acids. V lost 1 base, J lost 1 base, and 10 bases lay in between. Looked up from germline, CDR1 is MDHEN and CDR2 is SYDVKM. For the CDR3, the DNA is TGTGCCAGCAGTTTATTGCGGGGAGCGAACACTGAAGCTTTCTTT. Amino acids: CASSLLRGANTEAFF.

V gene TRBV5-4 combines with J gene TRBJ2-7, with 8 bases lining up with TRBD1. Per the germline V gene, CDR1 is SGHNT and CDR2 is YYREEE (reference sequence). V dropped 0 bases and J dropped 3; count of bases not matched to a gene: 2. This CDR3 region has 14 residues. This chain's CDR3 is CASSLDRGSYEQYF. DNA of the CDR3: TGTGCCAGCAGCTTGGACAGGGGGAGCTACGAGCAGTACTTC.

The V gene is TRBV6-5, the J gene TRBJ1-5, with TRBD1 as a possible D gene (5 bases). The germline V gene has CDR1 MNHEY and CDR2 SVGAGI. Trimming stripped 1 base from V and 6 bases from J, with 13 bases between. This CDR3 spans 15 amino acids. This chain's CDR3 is CASSYLKGAGQPQHF. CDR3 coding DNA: TGTGCCAGCAGTTACTTAAAAGGGGCCGGTCAGCCCCAGCATTTT.

CDR3 in DNA: TGTGCCAGTAGTTTCGTAGCCAAAAACATTCAGTACTTC. It translates to CASSFVAKNIQYF. This chain joins TRBV19 and TRBJ2-4; no reliable D call. The CDR3 has 13 amino acids. V was clipped by 5 bases and J by 0 bases, with 5 bases between them. Germline V CDR1 and CDR2: LNHDA, SQIVND (reference sequence).

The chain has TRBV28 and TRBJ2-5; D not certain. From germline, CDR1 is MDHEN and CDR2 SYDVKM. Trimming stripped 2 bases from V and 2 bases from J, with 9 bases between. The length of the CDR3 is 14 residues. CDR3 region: CASSLLGLQETQYF. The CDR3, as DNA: TGTGCCAGCAGTTTACTGGGCTTGCAAGAGACCCAGTACTTC. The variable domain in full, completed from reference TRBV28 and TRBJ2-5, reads DVKVTQSSRYLVKRTGEKVFLECVQDMDHENMFWYRQDPGLGLRLIYFSYDVKMKEKGDIPEGYSVSREKKERFSLILESASTNQTSMYLCASSLLGLQETQYFGPGTRLLVL.

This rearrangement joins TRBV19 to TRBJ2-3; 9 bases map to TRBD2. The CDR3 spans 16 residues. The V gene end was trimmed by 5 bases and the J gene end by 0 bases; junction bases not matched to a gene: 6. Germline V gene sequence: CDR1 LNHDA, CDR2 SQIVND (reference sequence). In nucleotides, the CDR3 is TGTGCCAGTAGTTTTAGCGGGAGAGGGAGCACAGATACGCAGTATTTT. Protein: CASSFSGRGSTDTQYF.

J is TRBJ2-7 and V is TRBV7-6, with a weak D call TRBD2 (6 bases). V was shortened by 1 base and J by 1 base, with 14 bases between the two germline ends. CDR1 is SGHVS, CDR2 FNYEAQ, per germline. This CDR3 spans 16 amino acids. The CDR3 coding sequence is TGTGCCAGCAGCTTAGTTGGGACTTCGGGGTCCTACGAGCAGTACTTC. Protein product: CASSLVGTSGSYEQYF.

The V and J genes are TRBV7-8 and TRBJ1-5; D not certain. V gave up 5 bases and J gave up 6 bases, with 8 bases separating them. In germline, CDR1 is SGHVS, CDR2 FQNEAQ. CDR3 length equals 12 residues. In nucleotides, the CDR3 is TGTGCCAGCAGCCTCCAGGCTCAGCCCCAGCATTTT. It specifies CASSLQAQPQHF.

DNA for the CDR3: TGCGCCAGCAGCTTAGCGCTGGGACTAGCGGAGCGAGCGAACACCGGGGAGCTGTTTTTT. Protein sequence: CASSLALGLAERANTGELFF. The chain recombines TRBV5-1 with TRBJ2-2; TRBD2 matches at 11 bases. The V gene's germline CDR1 is SGHRS and CDR2 YFSETQ. The CDR3 length is 20 residues. V lost 2 bases and J lost 0; bases outside the gene matches: 12.

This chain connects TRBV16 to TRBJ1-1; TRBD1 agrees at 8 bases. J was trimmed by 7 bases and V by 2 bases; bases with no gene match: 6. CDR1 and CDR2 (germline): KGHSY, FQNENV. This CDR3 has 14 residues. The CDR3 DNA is TGTGCCAGCAGCCAACAGGGGGCGCCGAGTGAAGCTTTCTTT. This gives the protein CASSQQGAPSEAFF. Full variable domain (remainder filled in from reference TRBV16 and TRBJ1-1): GEEVAQTPKHLVRGEGQKAKLYCAPIKGHSYVFWYQQVLKNEFKFLISFQNENVFDETGMPKERFSAKCLPNSPCSLEIQATKLEDSAVYFCASSQQGAPSEAFFGQGTRLTVV.

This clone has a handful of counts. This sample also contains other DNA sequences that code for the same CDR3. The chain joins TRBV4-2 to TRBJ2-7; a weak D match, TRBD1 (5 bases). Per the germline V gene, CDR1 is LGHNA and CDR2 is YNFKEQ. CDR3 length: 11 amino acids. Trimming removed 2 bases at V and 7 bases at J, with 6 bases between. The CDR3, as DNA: TGTGCCAGCAGCCAAAGGGGTGAGCAGTACTTC. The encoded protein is CASSQRGEQYF.

The CDR3 spells CASSLSLAYEQYF. The CDR3 DNA is TGTGCCAGCAGCTTAAGCTTGGCCTACGAGCAGTACTTC. The chain couples TRBV7-2 to TRBJ2-7; no definite D call. Looked up from germline, CDR1 is SGHTA and CDR2 is FQGNSA. This CDR3 contains 13 residues. Trimming removed 2 bases at V and 2 bases at J, with 7 bases between.

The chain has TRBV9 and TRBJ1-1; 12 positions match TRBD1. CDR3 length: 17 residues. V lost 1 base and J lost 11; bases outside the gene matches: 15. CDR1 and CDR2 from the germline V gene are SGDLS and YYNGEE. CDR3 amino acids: CASSVSITGTGGGDAFF. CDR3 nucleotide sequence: TGTGCCAGCAGCGTATCGATAACCGGGACAGGGGGCGGCGATGCTTTCTTT.

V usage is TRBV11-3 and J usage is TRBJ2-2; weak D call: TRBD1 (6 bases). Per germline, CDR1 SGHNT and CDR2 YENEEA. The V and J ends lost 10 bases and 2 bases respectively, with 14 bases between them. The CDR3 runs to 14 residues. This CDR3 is CATQSGANTGELFF. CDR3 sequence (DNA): TGTGCCACACAATCAGGGGCTAACACCGGGGAGCTGTTTTTT.

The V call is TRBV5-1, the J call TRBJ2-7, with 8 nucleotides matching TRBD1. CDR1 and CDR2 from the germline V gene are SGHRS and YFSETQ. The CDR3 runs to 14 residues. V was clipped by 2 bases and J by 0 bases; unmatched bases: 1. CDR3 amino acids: CASSLQGVSYEQYF. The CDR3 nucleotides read TGCGCCAGCAGCTTACAGGGGGTCTCCTACGAGCAGTACTTC.

CDR3 sequence: CASSQPHTSGSADTQYF. CDR3 DNA: TGTGCCAGCAGCCAACCCCACACTAGCGGGAGCGCAGATACGCAGTATTTT. The chain carries TRBV3-1 (or the pseudogene TRBV3-2) and TRBJ2-3, with 11 positions matching TRBD2. Losses at the gene ends were 2 bases for V and 4 bases for J; bases not matched to a gene: 8. The CDR3 totals 17 residues. The germline CDR1 and CDR2 sequences are LGHDT and YNNKEL (reference sequence).

The CDR3 here is CASSPTGDRGETQYF. CDR3 sequence (DNA): TGTGCCAGCTCCCCGACGGGGGACAGGGGGGAGACCCAGTACTTC. The chain joins TRBV7-9 to TRBJ2-5, with 11 bases lining up with TRBD1. The CDR3 length is 15 residues. V lost 8 bases, J lost 5 bases, and 10 bases stayed unmatched. CDR1 SEHNR and CDR2 FQNEAQ come from the germline V gene (reference sequence).

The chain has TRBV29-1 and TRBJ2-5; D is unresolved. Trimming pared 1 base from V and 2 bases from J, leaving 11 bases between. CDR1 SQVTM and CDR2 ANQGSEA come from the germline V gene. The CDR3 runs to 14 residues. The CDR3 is CSVEAQNLQETQYF. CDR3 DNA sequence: TGCAGCGTTGAAGCACAGAACCTACAAGAGACCCAGTACTTC.

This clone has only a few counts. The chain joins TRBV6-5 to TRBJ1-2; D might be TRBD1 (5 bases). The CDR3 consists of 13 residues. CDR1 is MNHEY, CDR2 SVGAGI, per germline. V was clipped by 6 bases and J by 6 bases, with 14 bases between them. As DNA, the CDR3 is TGTGCCAGCAGCGTGGTCCGGGGGGATGGCTACACCTTC. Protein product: CASSVVRGDGYTF.